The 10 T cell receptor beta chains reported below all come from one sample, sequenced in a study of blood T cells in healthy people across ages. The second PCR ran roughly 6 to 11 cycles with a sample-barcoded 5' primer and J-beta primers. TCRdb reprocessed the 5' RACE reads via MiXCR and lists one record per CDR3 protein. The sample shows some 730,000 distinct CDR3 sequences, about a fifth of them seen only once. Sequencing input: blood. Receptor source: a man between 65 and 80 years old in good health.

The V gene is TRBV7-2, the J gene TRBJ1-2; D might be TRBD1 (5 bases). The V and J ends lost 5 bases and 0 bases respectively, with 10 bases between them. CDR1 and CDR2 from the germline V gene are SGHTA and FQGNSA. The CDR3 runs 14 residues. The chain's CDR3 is CASSKPGPNYGYTF. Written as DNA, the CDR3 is TGTGCCAGCAGCAAACCGGGGCCTAACTATGGCTACACCTTC.

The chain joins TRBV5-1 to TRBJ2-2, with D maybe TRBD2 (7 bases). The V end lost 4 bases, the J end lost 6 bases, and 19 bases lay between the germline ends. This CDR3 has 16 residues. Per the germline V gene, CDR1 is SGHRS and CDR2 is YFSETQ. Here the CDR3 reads CASSGAPGGPAGELFF. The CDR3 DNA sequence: TGCGCCAGCAGCGGCGCCCCGGGGGGCCCCGCCGGGGAGCTGTTTTTT.

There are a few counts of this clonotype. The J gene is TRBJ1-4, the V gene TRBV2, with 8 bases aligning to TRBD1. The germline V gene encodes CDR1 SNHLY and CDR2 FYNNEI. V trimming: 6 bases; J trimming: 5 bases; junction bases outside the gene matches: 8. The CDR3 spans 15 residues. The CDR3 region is CASRFQGAQNEKLFF. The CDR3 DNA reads TGTGCCAGCAGATTTCAGGGGGCGCAGAATGAAAAACTGTTTTTT.

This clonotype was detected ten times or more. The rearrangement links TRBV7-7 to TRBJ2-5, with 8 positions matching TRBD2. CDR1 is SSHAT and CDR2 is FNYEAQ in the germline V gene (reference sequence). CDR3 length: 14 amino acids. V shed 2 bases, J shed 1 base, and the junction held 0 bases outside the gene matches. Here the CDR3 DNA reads TGTGCCAGCAGCTTAACTAGCGGCCAAGAGACCCAGTACTTC. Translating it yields CASSLTSGQETQYF.

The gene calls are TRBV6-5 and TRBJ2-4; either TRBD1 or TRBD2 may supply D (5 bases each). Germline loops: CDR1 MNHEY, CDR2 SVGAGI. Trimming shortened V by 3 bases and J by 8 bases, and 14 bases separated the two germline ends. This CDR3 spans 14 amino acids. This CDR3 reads CASSYGRVGDIQYF. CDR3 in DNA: TGTGCCAGCAGTTATGGCAGGGTCGGGGACATTCAGTACTTC.

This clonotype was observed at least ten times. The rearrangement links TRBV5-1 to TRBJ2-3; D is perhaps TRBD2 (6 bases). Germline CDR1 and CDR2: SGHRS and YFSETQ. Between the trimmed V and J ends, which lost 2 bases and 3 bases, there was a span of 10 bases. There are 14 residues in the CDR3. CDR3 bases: TGCGCCAGCAGCTTTCGGGCGGGGACAGATACGCAGTATTTT. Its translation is CASSFRAGTDTQYF.

The CDR3 loop reads CASARQGWDEQYF. The CDR3 coding sequence is TGCGCCAGCGCTCGACAGGGTTGGGACGAGCAGTACTTC. The chain employs TRBV5-1 and TRBJ2-7; 7 bases are a match to TRBD1. With 7 bases clipped from V and 5 bases from J, the junction kept 9 bases outside the gene matches. Germline CDR1 SGHRS, CDR2 YFSETQ. The CDR3 extends over 13 amino acids. Full variable domain (rest looked up from reference TRBV5-1 and TRBJ2-7): KAGVTQTPRYLIKTRGQQVTLSCSPISGHRSVSWYQQTPGQGLQFLFEYFSETQRNKGNFPGRFSGRQFSNSRSEMNVSTLELGDSALYLCASARQGWDEQYFGPGTRLTVT.

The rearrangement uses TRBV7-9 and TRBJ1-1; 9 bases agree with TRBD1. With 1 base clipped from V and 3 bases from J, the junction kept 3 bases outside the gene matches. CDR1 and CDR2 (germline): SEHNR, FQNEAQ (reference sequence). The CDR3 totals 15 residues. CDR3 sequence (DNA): TGTGCCAGCAGCTTAGGACAGGGGGAATACACTGAAGCTTTCTTT. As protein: CASSLGQGEYTEAFF.

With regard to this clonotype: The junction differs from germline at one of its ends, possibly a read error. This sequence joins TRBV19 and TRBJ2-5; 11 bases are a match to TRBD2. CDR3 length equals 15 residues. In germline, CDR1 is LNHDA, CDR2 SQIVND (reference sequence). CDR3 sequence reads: CASSHGLAGGFTQHF. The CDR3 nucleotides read TGTGCCAGTAGTCACGGACTAGCGGGCGGGTTCACCCAGCACTTC.

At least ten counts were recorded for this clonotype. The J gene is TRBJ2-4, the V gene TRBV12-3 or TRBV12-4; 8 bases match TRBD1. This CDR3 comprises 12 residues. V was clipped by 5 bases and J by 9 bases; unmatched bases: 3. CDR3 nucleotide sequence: TGTGCCAGCAGTAACAGGGGGTCCATTCAGTACTTC. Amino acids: CASSNRGSIQYF.